A selection of T cell receptor beta chains follows, all from one sample in a study of cytomegalovirus exposure and HLA in healthy donors. The repertoire was sequenced with immunoSEQ multiplex PCR; TCRdb's copy has only in-frame clones and lacks some. The table lists about 130,000 clones, about 80% of them singletons. Sample: PBMCs. These TCRs come from a woman aged 40 to 50 in good health and CMV-seronegative. CDR3s include the opening cysteine and the closing phenylalanine or tryptophan. The D gene is left open where the match is weak. A clone size is listed for some rows: how often the clone was seen (once, few, many), or a class if it is expanded.

abundance: .; j_gene: TRBJ1-4; v_gene: TRBV29-1; d_gene: TRBD1; CDR3nt: TGCAGCGTCGCATCACAGGGGGCTAATGAAAAACTGTTTTTT; CDR3aa: CSVASQGANEKLFF
abundance: .; j_gene: TRBJ2-1; v_gene: TRBV10-2; d_gene: .; CDR3nt: TGCGCCAGCACCCCAACAGGGTCCTACAATGAGCAGTTCTTC; CDR3aa: CASTPTGSYNEQFF
abundance: .; j_gene: TRBJ2-7; v_gene: TRBV5-6; d_gene: .; CDR3nt: TGTGCCAGCAGCTTGGCGACGGGGAGTTGGGAGCAGTACTTC; CDR3aa: CASSLATGSWEQYF
abundance: once; j_gene: TRBJ2-3; v_gene: TRBV4-3; d_gene: TRBD1; CDR3nt: TGCGCCAGCAGCCAAGACCACGGGGCAGGGGGTTTAGATACGCAGTATTTT; CDR3aa: CASSQDHGAGGLDTQYF
abundance: .; j_gene: TRBJ2-3; v_gene: TRBV1; d_gene: .; CDR3nt: TGCACCAGCAGTCGGAGCGGGGAGGGCACAGATACGCAGTATTTT; CDR3aa: CTSSRSGEGTDTQYF
abundance: .; j_gene: TRBJ1-6; v_gene: TRBV6-1; d_gene: TRBD1; CDR3nt: TGTGCCAGCAGTGAATTGACAGGGACCGGGTCACCCCTCCACTTT; CDR3aa: CASSELTGTGSPLHF
abundance: .; j_gene: TRBJ2-5; v_gene: TRBV4-3; d_gene: TRBD1; CDR3nt: TGCGCCAGCAGCCAAGATGACAGGGAACTTGAGACCCAGTACTTC; CDR3aa: CASSQDDRELETQYF
abundance: .; j_gene: TRBJ1-2; v_gene: TRBV4-2; d_gene: TRBD1; CDR3nt: TGTGCCAGCAGCCAAGATCTGGGGACAGTCAACTATGGCTACACCTTC; CDR3aa: CASSQDLGTVNYGYTF
abundance: once; j_gene: TRBJ1-3; v_gene: TRBV13; d_gene: .; CDR3nt: TGTGCCAGCGGCCGGACAGTTTCTGGAAACACCATATATTTT; CDR3aa: CASGRTVSGNTIYF
abundance: .; j_gene: TRBJ2-7; v_gene: TRBV5-1; d_gene: .; CDR3nt: TGCGCCAGCAGCTTAGACAGGTCCTACGAGCAGTACTTC; CDR3aa: CASSLDRSYEQYF
abundance: .; j_gene: TRBJ2-7; v_gene: TRBV15; d_gene: .; CDR3nt: TGTGCCACCAGCAGAGATAAGGGGTTCACCTACGAGCAGTACTTC; CDR3aa: CATSRDKGFTYEQYF
abundance: .; j_gene: TRBJ2-3; v_gene: TRBV2; d_gene: .; CDR3nt: TGTGCCAGCAGTGGGAGGGATACGCAGTATTTT; CDR3aa: CASSGRDTQYF
abundance: few; j_gene: TRBJ1-4; v_gene: TRBV19; d_gene: .; CDR3nt: TGTGCCAGTAGCGGGTCGGACAGAATACCCGAAAAACTGTTTTTT; CDR3aa: CASSGSDRIPEKLFF
abundance: .; j_gene: TRBJ1-2; v_gene: TRBV27; d_gene: .; CDR3nt: TGTGCCAGCAGTCGCGCCCGGGGGGACTATGGCTACACCTTC; CDR3aa: CASSRARGDYGYTF
abundance: .; j_gene: TRBJ2-7; v_gene: TRBV7-2; d_gene: .; CDR3nt: TGTGCCAGCAGCTTAGGAAGCTGGGAGCAGTACTTC; CDR3aa: CASSLGSWEQYF
abundance: .; j_gene: TRBJ2-1; v_gene: TRBV9; d_gene: TRBD2; CDR3nt: TGTGCCAGCAGCTCCCCGGGAGGGCCACCGTACAATGAGCAGTTCTTC; CDR3aa: CASSSPGGPPYNEQFF
abundance: .; j_gene: TRBJ2-1; v_gene: TRBV7-2; d_gene: TRBD2; CDR3nt: TGTGCCAGCAGCCCACAACTAGCGGCCAATGAGCAGTTCTTC; CDR3aa: CASSPQLAANEQFF
abundance: .; j_gene: TRBJ1-2; v_gene: TRBV29-1; d_gene: .; CDR3nt: TGCAGCGTAAAGGGGTACTATGGCTACACCTTC; CDR3aa: CSVKGYYGYTF
abundance: .; j_gene: TRBJ2-3; v_gene: TRBV19; d_gene: TRBD2; CDR3nt: TGTGCCAGTAGTATAGTTGGAGCGGGATCAGATACGCAGTATTTT; CDR3aa: CASSIVGAGSDTQYF
abundance: .; j_gene: TRBJ1-4; v_gene: TRBV12-5; d_gene: .; CDR3nt: TGTGCTAGTGGTTCAGGACAGCCAAATGAAAAACTGTTTTTT; CDR3aa: CASGSGQPNEKLFF
abundance: .; j_gene: TRBJ2-5; v_gene: TRBV5-6; d_gene: .; CDR3nt: TGTGCCAGCAGCTTAGATGAGGCCGAGACCCAGTACTTC; CDR3aa: CASSLDEAETQYF
abundance: .; j_gene: TRBJ2-3; v_gene: TRBV25-1; d_gene: TRBD1; CDR3nt: TGTGCCAGCAGGAGGGGGCTTAGCACAGATACGCAGTATTTT; CDR3aa: CASRRGLSTDTQYF
abundance: .; j_gene: TRBJ2-1; v_gene: TRBV7-6; d_gene: TRBD2; CDR3nt: TGTGCCAGCAGCCTTAGGGGCCTAGCGGGGACCTACAATGAGCAGTTCTTC; CDR3aa: CASSLRGLAGTYNEQFF
abundance: .; j_gene: TRBJ2-5; v_gene: TRBV1; d_gene: .; CDR3nt: TGCACCAGCAGCCCCCTAGGGACTCGGCATGAGACCCAGTACTTC; CDR3aa: CTSSPLGTRHETQYF
abundance: .; j_gene: TRBJ2-3; v_gene: TRBV28; d_gene: TRBD2; CDR3nt: TGTGCCAGCAGTTTAGACGAGCGGGGGGGCCCCACAGATACGCAGTATTTT; CDR3aa: CASSLDERGGPTDTQYF
abundance: .; j_gene: TRBJ2-7; v_gene: TRBV7-8; d_gene: TRBD2; CDR3nt: TGTGCCAGCAGCCGTGAAGCGGGGGTCTACGAGCAGTACTTC; CDR3aa: CASSREAGVYEQYF
abundance: .; j_gene: TRBJ1-3; v_gene: TRBV4-3; d_gene: .; CDR3nt: TGCGCCAGCAGCCAAGTAAGAACAGGAGGAAACACCATATATTTT; CDR3aa: CASSQVRTGGNTIYF
abundance: few; j_gene: TRBJ1-6; v_gene: TRBV18; d_gene: TRBD1; CDR3nt: TGTGCCAGCTCAACAACCGGGACAGGGCTTGGGTATAATTCACCCCTCCACTTT; CDR3aa: CASSTTGTGLGYNSPLHF
abundance: .; j_gene: TRBJ2-5; v_gene: TRBV29-1; d_gene: TRBD1; CDR3nt: TGCAGCGTAACGGACAGGGGGGAGACCCAGTACTTC; CDR3aa: CSVTDRGETQYF
abundance: .; j_gene: TRBJ1-1; v_gene: TRBV27; d_gene: TRBD1; CDR3nt: TGTGCCAGCAGCAAGACAGGGTTGAACACTGAAGCTTTCTTT; CDR3aa: CASSKTGLNTEAFF
abundance: .; j_gene: TRBJ1-4; v_gene: TRBV28; d_gene: TRBD1; CDR3nt: TGTGCCAGCAGACCCCCCGGGACAGGGAACGAAAAACTGTTTTTT; CDR3aa: CASRPPGTGNEKLFF
abundance: .; j_gene: TRBJ1-2; v_gene: TRBV28; d_gene: TRBD1; CDR3nt: TGTGCCAGCAGTGTATTCGACAGGGCCGGCTATGGCTACACCTTC; CDR3aa: CASSVFDRAGYGYTF
abundance: .; j_gene: TRBJ2-1; v_gene: TRBV2; d_gene: TRBD2; CDR3nt: TGTGCCAGCAGTGAAGCGCGGTCGGGTAGCGGGAGCAATGAGCAGTTCTTC; CDR3aa: CASSEARSGSGSNEQFF
abundance: .; j_gene: TRBJ2-1; v_gene: TRBV5-8; d_gene: TRBD1; CDR3nt: TGTGCCAGCAGCCTCGGGACAGCCACCTACAATGAGCAGTTCTTC; CDR3aa: CASSLGTATYNEQFF
abundance: .; j_gene: TRBJ2-7; v_gene: TRBV29-1; d_gene: .; CDR3nt: TGCAGCGCGGGGGACTCCGACTACGACGAGCAGTACTTC; CDR3aa: CSAGDSDYDEQYF
abundance: once; j_gene: TRBJ1-4; v_gene: TRBV2; d_gene: TRBD1; CDR3nt: TGTGCCAGCAGTCCGGCACAGGGGGCATATAGTGAAAAACTGTTTTTT; CDR3aa: CASSPAQGAYSEKLFF
abundance: .; j_gene: TRBJ1-1; v_gene: TRBV4-2; d_gene: .; CDR3nt: TGTGCCAGCAGCCAAGAGAGGAACACTGAAGCTTTCTTT; CDR3aa: CASSQERNTEAFF
abundance: .; j_gene: TRBJ1-5; v_gene: TRBV6-6; d_gene: TRBD1; CDR3nt: TGTGCCAGCACCAACCCCGGGACAGGGGATAATCAGCCCCAGCATTTT; CDR3aa: CASTNPGTGDNQPQHF
abundance: .; j_gene: TRBJ1-4; v_gene: TRBV7-2; d_gene: .; CDR3nt: TGTGCCAGCAGCTTAAGGCAGGGTAATGAAAAACTGTTTTTT; CDR3aa: CASSLRQGNEKLFF
abundance: .; j_gene: TRBJ1-5; v_gene: TRBV19; d_gene: .; CDR3nt: TGTGCCAGTAGTATAGGGGGGGTCGGGCAGCCCCAGCATTTT; CDR3aa: CASSIGGVGQPQHF
abundance: few; j_gene: TRBJ1-4; v_gene: TRBV5-1; d_gene: TRBD1; CDR3nt: TGCGCCAGCAGCTTGGACACAGGGGCTAATGAAAAACTGTTTTTT; CDR3aa: CASSLDTGANEKLFF
abundance: .; j_gene: TRBJ1-5; v_gene: TRBV4-2; d_gene: .; CDR3nt: TGTGCCAGCAGGACTGACAGAGATAGCAATCAGCCCCAGCATTTT; CDR3aa: CASRTDRDSNQPQHF
abundance: .; j_gene: TRBJ1-1; v_gene: TRBV19; d_gene: TRBD1; CDR3nt: TGTGCCAGTAGTAAGGAGGGGGCGAGGACTGAAGCTTTCTTT; CDR3aa: CASSKEGARTEAFF
abundance: .; j_gene: TRBJ2-1; v_gene: TRBV6-1; d_gene: .; CDR3nt: TGTGCCAGCTGGACAGCTGAGTACAATGAGCAGTTCTTC; CDR3aa: CASWTAEYNEQFF
abundance: few; j_gene: TRBJ2-2; v_gene: TRBV13; d_gene: .; CDR3nt: TGTGCCAGCAGCTCCCCGAGAGGGCGGTATACCGGGGAGCTGTTTTTT; CDR3aa: CASSSPRGRYTGELFF
abundance: .; j_gene: TRBJ1-3; v_gene: TRBV5-1; d_gene: TRBD1; CDR3nt: TGCGCCAGCAGCTTGGATCCGGACAGGGGAAACACCATATATTTT; CDR3aa: CASSLDPDRGNTIYF
abundance: .; j_gene: TRBJ2-1; v_gene: TRBV25-1; d_gene: TRBD1; CDR3nt: TGTGCCAGCAGTGACCGAGGGGGCCTAATCTACAATGAGCAGTTCTTC; CDR3aa: CASSDRGGLIYNEQFF
abundance: .; j_gene: TRBJ2-2; v_gene: TRBV5-4; d_gene: TRBD2; CDR3nt: TGTGCCAGCAGCTTGGCGACTAGCGGGAGGGCCGTAAACACCGGGGAGCTGTTTTTT; CDR3aa: CASSLATSGRAVNTGELFF
abundance: once; j_gene: TRBJ2-7; v_gene: TRBV7-2; d_gene: TRBD2; CDR3nt: TGTGCCAGCAGCCTCGGGACTAGCGGGGTCTACGAGCAGTACTTC; CDR3aa: CASSLGTSGVYEQYF
abundance: few; j_gene: TRBJ2-1; v_gene: TRBV9; d_gene: TRBD2; CDR3nt: TGTGCCAGCAGCGTTAGCGGGGATTACTACAATGAGCAGTTCTTC; CDR3aa: CASSVSGDYYNEQFF
abundance: .; j_gene: TRBJ2-2; v_gene: TRBV27; d_gene: TRBD2; CDR3nt: TGTGCCTCGGGAGGACCCGGGGAGCTGTTTTTT; CDR3aa: CASGGPGELFF
abundance: .; j_gene: TRBJ1-1; v_gene: TRBV4-3; d_gene: .; CDR3nt: TGCGCCAGCAGCCAAGAATGGGCGTCCATGAACACTGAAGCTTTCTTT; CDR3aa: CASSQEWASMNTEAFF
abundance: .; j_gene: TRBJ1-4; v_gene: TRBV5-6; d_gene: .; CDR3nt: TGTGCCAGCAGCTTGGCGGGGAATCGGGAAAAACTGTTTTTT; CDR3aa: CASSLAGNREKLFF
abundance: .; j_gene: TRBJ2-5; v_gene: TRBV7-2; d_gene: .; CDR3nt: TGTGCCAGCAGCCGGGACATCAAAGAGACCCAGTACTTC; CDR3aa: CASSRDIKETQYF
abundance: .; j_gene: TRBJ2-2; v_gene: TRBV4-1; d_gene: TRBD2; CDR3nt: TGCGCCAGCAGCCAAACGGGGGGTAACACCGGGGAGCTGTTTTTT; CDR3aa: CASSQTGGNTGELFF